This entry is about one TCR beta chain. The antigen it binds to is not known. No much larger clone is present one base from it, and per-base qualities are unavailable. This specimen belongs to a study of blood T cell repertoires in COVID-19 (dated by TCRdb to about 2020). About the full investigation: Samples from collaborators originated in the United States, Italy and Spain and spanned both the acute and convalescent phases of COVID-19. The prospective study material was composed of cDNA or gDNA derived from T cells, B-cell-depleted T cells, or PBMCs. Deeply sampled blood TCRbeta repertoires from subjects exposed to, actively infected with, or recovered from COVID-19 were included in the dataset. The repertoires were released in a freely available public database intended as a resource for research on the immune response to SARS-CoV-2. Samples came from the ongoing ImmuneRACE study (first 160 participants) plus 1,254 subjects from 6 global collaborators. Sample metadata almost always included a de-identified subject ID, COVID-19 status, age in years and sex. HLA class I and class II types, where available, came from metadata supplied by the sample provider rather than from assay-based typing. The investigation overall reported the following: The amount of clinical and demographic metadata varied by source and participant and was provided uncurated.

TCRbeta CDR3 regions were amplified from genomic DNA by means of the immunoSEQ Assay, a bias-controlled multiplex PCR. In the authors' own workflow: The number of nucleated cells in each sample was estimated by amplification of reference gene primers within the assay. To quantify the absolute abundance of each unique TCRbeta CDR3 rearrangement, sequence reads were collapsed and filtered. For each sample, productive Simpson clonality was calculated as the square root of Simpson's diversity index across productive rearrangements. The table was pulled from immuneACCESS by TCRdb, which kept in-frame rearrangements only. Such tables lose some clones; where checked, under half of the loss comes from unresolved V genes, and the rest has no known cause. The V and J calls and clone size come from that table; D and trimming were worked out from the DNA. For this sample the table gives approximately 130,000 clones, of which about 80% were detected only once. The ten largest account for 25% of the sample.

The CDR3 runs 16 amino acids, cysteine and phenylalanine included. CDR3 DNA only is kept here, 48 bases in frame from base 1. Sequences SGHVS (CDR1) and FQNEAQ (CDR2) are obtained from the germline V gene. The V end loses 5 bases and the J end loses 7 bases, and a stretch of 21 bases separates them. Each collaborating institution followed its own protocols to collect whole blood in K2EDTA tubes. For TCRbeta analysis, collaborators shipped samples in one of three forms: frozen whole blood, isolated PBMCs, or DNA extracted from either of those sample types. The sequence derives from a human donor in a cohort sampled during active COVID-19. The sequenced sample consisted of peripheral blood. Recombination connected TRBV7-8 to TRBJ1-3; no D gene call is confident. The CDR3 amino acid sequence is: CASSLFTNSRENTIYF. The DNA sequence reads TGTGCCAGCAGCCTCTTCACTAACTCCCGTGAGAACACCATATATTTT.